This T cell receptor (beta chain) came from a study of T-cell memory formation after mild COVID-19 (dated by TCRdb to 2020 to 2022). In the study overall: Most TCR sequence clusters were specific to one of the two donors. T-cell clones expanding and contracting after mild COVID-19 in two donors were tracked by longitudinal TCRalpha and TCRbeta repertoire sequencing. Two young, previously healthy adult volunteers, one female and one male, were included in the cohort. Here is what the overall study found, with its caveats: The study included only a couple of mild cases, and larger cohorts that include severe cases with pre-infection samples were judged to be necessary. From day 15 to 85, contracting clones showed balanced CD4/CD8 phenotypes, whereas a second wave of clones that expanded from day 15 to 37 leaned towards CD4+. Some responding clones were detected in pre-infection memory, which suggested that pre-existing cross-reactive memory T cells had joined the SARS-CoV-2 response. Whether the second-wave clones peaking on day 37 were SARS-CoV-2 specific was not confirmed. Contracting CD4+ clones turned up mainly in the CM and EM memory subsets, whereas EMRA was where CD8+ clones were enriched.

Turning to this clonotype: Its antigen has not been determined. Per-base qualities were not stored, and no clone one base away is much larger.

PBMCs were isolated by Ficoll-Paque density gradient centrifugation. TCRdb names Illumina NovaSeq 6000 as the instrument used. TCRalpha and TCRbeta cDNA libraries were constructed by 5'RACE with constant-segment primers, with sample barcodes and unique molecular identifiers being introduced. Trizol reagent was used to extract RNA from every sample. Amplification of the libraries took two PCR steps, and the second step added a second sample barcode plus Illumina TruSeq adapters. Libraries were sequenced on an Illumina NovaSeq with 2 x 150 bp paired-end reads. The authors' pipeline ran thus. The reads were demultiplexed and collapsed into UMI-guided consensus sequences using migec v1.2.7. With mixcr v2.1.11, UMI consensuses were aligned to TRA and TRB V and J templates and assembled into clonotypes. A clonotype was counted as expanded or contracted only if both edgeR and NoisET called the change significant, with noise models trained on biological replicates. edgeR calls used a false discovery rate-adjusted p below 0.01 and a log2 fold-change threshold of 1. As an exploratory analysis of dynamics, PCA with hierarchical clustering was applied to max-normalized trajectories of the 1000 most abundant clonotypes. Separately sequenced CD4+ and CD8+ repertoires were used to assign a CD4 or CD8 phenotype to each responding clone. The public reads were run again by TCRdb, first through fastp at Q25 and then through MiXCR, and only productive beta chains were kept. Here each entry gathers all rows of one CDR3 protein and keeps the most common genes and DNA. These V and J calls rely on TCRdb rather than the paper's analysis. Present in this sample are almost 550,000 distinct CDR3 sequences, just over 20% of which were seen just once. The ten top clones hold roughly an eighth of the sample.

This receptor was obtained from an adult woman who had mild COVID-19 (a few samples of this study predate the infection). The sample titles of this study are shuffled in the database, so cell type and time point are left out; the donor was told from shared clones. Sequencing was performed on PBMCs or a T cell subset sorted from them (not recorded which).

Here the CDR3 is given as CASSMKQGYNEKLFF. The DNA sequence follows: TGTGCCAGCAGTATGAAACAGGGGTATAATGAAAAACTGTTTTTT. This chain joins TRBV27 to TRBJ1-4; the junction holds 7 bases that match TRBD1. CDR3 length: 15 amino acids, cysteine to phenylalanine. Only the CDR3 part of the read is kept: 45 bases, read in frame from the first base. Germline trimming: 5 bases from V, 4 bases from J; junction bases outside gene matches: 7. The germline V gene (reference sequence) provides CDR1 MNHEY and CDR2 SMNVEV.